The entry below describes one T cell receptor (beta chain). Its antigen is currently unknown. Produced via immunoSEQ multiplex PCR; TCRdb's table is partial and in-frame only. The data contain 2 million to 2.5 million clones, nearly 97% of them singletons. This sample was taken from a study of shared clonotypes between healthy human individuals. Study in general: Those who served as donors were a couple of women and three men between the ages of 18 and 49. Donors had three CD4 naive, three CD4 memory, two CD8 naive and one CD8 memory plate apiece. The study, taken as a whole, reports: Non-shared clonotypes had lower generation probabilities than those shared by all four donors. Naive subsets generally had larger estimated richness than memory subsets.

Trimming shortened V by 0 bases and J by 1 base, and 16 bases separated the two germline ends. Germline-derived CDR1 and CDR2 are KGHSH and LQKENI. The CDR3 is 17 amino acids. The chain couples TRBV18 to TRBJ2-7; D gene uncertain. The TCR originated in a man in his late teens or twenties in good health. The sample taken for sequencing was naive CD4+ T cells sorted from blood. Noted subset: CD45RA+ positively selected. DNA for the CDR3: TGTGCCAGCTCACCACCTTGGACCGAACCTAATTCCTACGAGCAGTACTTC. It is translated as CASSPPWTEPNSYEQYF.